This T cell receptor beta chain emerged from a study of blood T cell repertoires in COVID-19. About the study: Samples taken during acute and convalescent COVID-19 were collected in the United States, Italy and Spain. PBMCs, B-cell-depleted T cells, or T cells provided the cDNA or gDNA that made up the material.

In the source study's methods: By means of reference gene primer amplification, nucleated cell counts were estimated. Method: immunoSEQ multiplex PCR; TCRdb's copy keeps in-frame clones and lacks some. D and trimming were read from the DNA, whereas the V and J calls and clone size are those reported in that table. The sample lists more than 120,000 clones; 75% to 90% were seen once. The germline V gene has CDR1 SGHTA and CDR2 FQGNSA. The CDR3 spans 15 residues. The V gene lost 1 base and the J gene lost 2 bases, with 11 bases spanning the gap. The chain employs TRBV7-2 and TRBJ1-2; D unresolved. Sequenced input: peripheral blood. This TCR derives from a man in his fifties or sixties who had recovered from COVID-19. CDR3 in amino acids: CASSLVGGSNYGYTF. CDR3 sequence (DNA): TGTGCCAGCAGCTTAGTCGGAGGTTCCAACTATGGCTACACCTTC.